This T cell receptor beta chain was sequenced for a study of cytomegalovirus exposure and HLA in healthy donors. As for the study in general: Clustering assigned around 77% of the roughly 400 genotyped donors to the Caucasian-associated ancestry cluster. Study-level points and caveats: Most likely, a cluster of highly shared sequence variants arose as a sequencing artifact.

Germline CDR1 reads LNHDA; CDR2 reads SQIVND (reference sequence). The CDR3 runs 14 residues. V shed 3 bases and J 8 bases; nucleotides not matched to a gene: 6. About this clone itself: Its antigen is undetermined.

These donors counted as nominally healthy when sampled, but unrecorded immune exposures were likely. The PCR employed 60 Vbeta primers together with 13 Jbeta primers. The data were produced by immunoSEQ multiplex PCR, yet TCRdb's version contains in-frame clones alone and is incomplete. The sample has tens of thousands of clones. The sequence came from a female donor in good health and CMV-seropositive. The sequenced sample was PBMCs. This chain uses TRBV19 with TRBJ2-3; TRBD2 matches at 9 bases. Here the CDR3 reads CASSIAGGPSTQYF. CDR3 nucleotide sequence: TGTGCCAGTAGTATTGCGGGAGGGCCTAGTACGCAGTATTTT.